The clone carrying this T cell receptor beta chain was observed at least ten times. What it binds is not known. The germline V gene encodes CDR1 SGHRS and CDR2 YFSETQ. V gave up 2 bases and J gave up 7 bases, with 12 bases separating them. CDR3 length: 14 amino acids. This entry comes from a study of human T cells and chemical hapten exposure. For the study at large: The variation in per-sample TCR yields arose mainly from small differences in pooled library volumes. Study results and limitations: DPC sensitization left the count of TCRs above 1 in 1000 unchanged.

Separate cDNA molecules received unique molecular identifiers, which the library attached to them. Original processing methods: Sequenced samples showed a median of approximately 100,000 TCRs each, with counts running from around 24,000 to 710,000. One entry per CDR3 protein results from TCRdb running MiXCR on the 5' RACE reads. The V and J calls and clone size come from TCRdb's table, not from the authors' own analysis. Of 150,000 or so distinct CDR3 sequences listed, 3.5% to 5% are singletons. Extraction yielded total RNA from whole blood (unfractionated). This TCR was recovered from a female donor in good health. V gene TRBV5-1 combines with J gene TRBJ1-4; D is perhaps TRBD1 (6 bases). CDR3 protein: CASSLQGGGEKLFF. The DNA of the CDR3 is TGCGCCAGCAGCTTACAGGGCGGGGGTGAAAAACTGTTTTTT. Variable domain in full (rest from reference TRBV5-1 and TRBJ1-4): KAGVTQTPRYLIKTRGQQVTLSCSPISGHRSVSWYQQTPGQGLQFLFEYFSETQRNKGNFPGRFSGRQFSNSRSEMNVSTLELGDSALYLCASSLQGGGEKLFFGSGTQLSVL.